Listed below are T cell receptor beta chains from one sample, sequenced in a study of T-cell reconstitution after alpha-beta-depleted transplantation in children. Via MiXCR, TCRdb re-called the PCR reads, giving one row per CDR3 protein. The table lists fewer than 550,000 distinct CDR3 sequences, approximately 10% of them singletons. Sequencing used PBMCs from the stem cell graft donor, obtained from the stem cell graft. These receptors came from a human donor who donated a stem cell graft to a child with acute myeloid leukemia. CDR3s include the opening cysteine and the closing phenylalanine or tryptophan. D genes are given only for firm matches. Rows may omit the clone size; those that give it use once, few, many or a size class.

TRBV5-1,15,TRBJ2-3,TRBD1,many,TGCGCCAGCAGCTTGGCGGACAGGGCTACAGATACGCAGTATTTT,CASSLADRATDTQYF
TRBV7-2,14,TRBJ1-1,.,.,TGTGCCAGCAGCTCCAGTCTACCGAACACTGAAGCTTTCTTT,CASSSSLPNTEAFF
TRBV7-8,16,TRBJ2-2,TRBD2,.,TGTGCCAGCAGTTTCCGGACTAGCGGGACCACCGGGGAGCTGTTTTTT,CASSFRTSGTTGELFF
TRBV7-2,14,TRBJ2-1,.,.,TGTGCCAGCGGCGAGGGGGTTGGCTACAATGAGCAGTTCTTC,CASGEGVGYNEQFF
TRBV7-3,19,TRBJ2-1,TRBD2,.,TGTGCCAGCAGCTTATTCTCTGGACTAGCGGGAGGGACCTACAATGAGCAGTTCTTC,CASSLFSGLAGGTYNEQFF
TRBV20-1,16,TRBJ1-5,.,.,TGCAGTGCTAGAGATCTCGCAGGGCATAGCAATCAGCCCCAGCATTTT,CSARDLAGHSNQPQHF
TRBV6-5,16,TRBJ2-2,.,many,TGTGCCAGCAGTTACGTACCACAGGGAGTCACCGGGGAGCTGTTTTTT,CASSYVPQGVTGELFF
TRBV7-2,15,TRBJ2-7,TRBD2,few,TGTGCCAGCAGCTTAGATCTAGCGGCTTGGGACGAGCAGTACTTC,CASSLDLAAWDEQYF
TRBV27,14,TRBJ2-1,.,few,TGTGCCAGCAGCGACAGGCTAGCCTACAATGAGCAGTTCTTC,CASSDRLAYNEQFF
TRBV4-1,17,TRBJ2-2,.,.,TGCGCCAGCAGCCAAGGTGGGCGGCAGCGAAACACCGGGGAGCTGTTTTTT,CASSQGGRQRNTGELFF
TRBV5-1,17,TRBJ2-7,TRBD2,few,TGCGCCAGCAGCTTGGCGGGAGGGGTTCGAGGGTCCTACGAGCAGTACTTC,CASSLAGGVRGSYEQYF
TRBV24-1,17,TRBJ2-2,TRBD2,few,TGTGCCACCAGTGATTCCGCGACTAGCGGGAACACCGGGGAGCTGTTTTTT,CATSDSATSGNTGELFF
TRBV12-3/TRBV12-4,15,TRBJ2-1,.,.,TGTGCCAGCAGCCGTAACTACCCCGGGTCCAATGAGCAGTTCTTC,CASSRNYPGSNEQFF
TRBV7-2,13,TRBJ1-1,.,many,TGTGCCAGCAACATCCCGGGGGGGGTCCCGGCTTTCTTT,CASNIPGGVPAFF
TRBV7-8,14,TRBJ2-1,.,.,TGTGCCAGCAGCTTAGCCGGGACTGCGGTTGAGCAGTTCTTC,CASSLAGTAVEQFF
TRBV6-2/TRBV6-3,21,TRBJ2-1,TRBD2,few,TGTGCCAGCAGTTACACGGGGAAGGGACTAGCGGGAGTTACAACTTACAATGAGCAGTTCTTC,CASSYTGKGLAGVTTYNEQFF
TRBV29-1,14,TRBJ2-1,.,many,TGCAGCGCGAACCCTAGGAACGCTGACAATGAGCAGTTCTTC,CSANPRNADNEQFF
TRBV20-1,11,TRBJ2-3,.,.,TGCAGTGCCAAGGGGACAGATACGCAGTATTTT,CSAKGTDTQYF
TRBV20-1,13,TRBJ1-1,TRBD1,.,TGCAGTGCTACCGACAGGGTGAACACTGAAGCTTTCTTT,CSATDRVNTEAFF
TRBV6-1,14,TRBJ2-3,.,.,TGTGCCAGCAGTGGGGGAACAGCCACAGATACGCAGTATTTT,CASSGGTATDTQYF
TRBV11-1,12,TRBJ2-2,.,many,TGTGCCAGCAGCCCGACCACCGGGGAGCTGTTTTTT,CASSPTTGELFF
TRBV5-1,15,TRBJ2-5,TRBD1,few,TGCGCCAGCAGCTTGGCCGGGACAGGGACGGAGACCCAGTACTTC,CASSLAGTGTETQYF
TRBV6-1,14,TRBJ2-7,TRBD2,many,TGTGCCAGCCACCGTGGACTAGAAGTTTCCGAGCAGTACTTC,CASHRGLEVSEQYF
TRBV4-3,17,TRBJ2-2,.,many,TGCGCCAGCAGCCAAGATCTGGTAGCGGTAAACACCGGGGAGCTGTTTTTT,CASSQDLVAVNTGELFF
TRBV5-6,12,TRBJ2-2,.,.,TGTGCCAGCACTATTGACACCGGGGAGCTGTTTTTT,CASTIDTGELFF
TRBV14,15,TRBJ1-2,.,once,TGTGCCAGCAGCCAAGTATTCGGGGCGGCCTATGGCTACACCTTC,CASSQVFGAAYGYTF
TRBV6-1,13,TRBJ2-5,.,.,TGTGCCAGCAAAGAAAATCAGAAAGAGACCCAGTACTTC,CASKENQKETQYF
TRBV20-1,12,TRBJ2-1,TRBD2,many,TGCAGTGCTAGTTTTAGCGGGAATGAGCAGTTCTTC,CSASFSGNEQFF
TRBV6-1,15,TRBJ1-2,TRBD1,few,TGTGCCAGCAGTACCCTGGGACAGGGAAACTATGGCTACACCTTC,CASSTLGQGNYGYTF
TRBV7-8,17,TRBJ2-3,.,.,TGTGCCAGCAGCTTAGCCATTGGACATACAAGCACAGATACGCAGTATTTT,CASSLAIGHTSTDTQYF
TRBV27,15,TRBJ1-1,TRBD1,medium-sized,TGTGCCAGCGGCCCCGGGACAGGAGCTCACACTGAAGCTTTCTTT,CASGPGTGAHTEAFF
TRBV7-8,19,TRBJ2-5,TRBD2,few,TGTGCCAGCAGCCCCGGGTCGTCTAGCGGGATGGGGTTGGGGGAGACCCAGTACTTC,CASSPGSSSGMGLGETQYF
TRBV20-1,11,TRBJ1-2,.,.,TGCAGTGCCCCCGACCGCGGTGGCTACACCTTC,CSAPDRGGYTF
TRBV12-3/TRBV12-4,14,TRBJ2-7,TRBD1,few,TGTGCCAGCAGTTTTAGGGACAGTTGGTACGAGCAGTACTTC,CASSFRDSWYEQYF
TRBV7-3,15,TRBJ2-3,TRBD2,.,TGTGCCAGCAGCTTAACTAGCGGGAGAATAGATACGCAGTATTTT,CASSLTSGRIDTQYF
TRBV6-5,13,TRBJ1-6,.,.,TGTGCCAGCAGTTCCCCGAGGAGCTCACCCCTCCACTTT,CASSSPRSSPLHF
TRBV5-1,15,TRBJ1-1,TRBD1,.,TGCGCCAGCAGCCCGACGACAGGGGTGAACACTGAAGCTTTCTTT,CASSPTTGVNTEAFF
TRBV7-2,14,TRBJ1-5,.,many,TGTGCCAGCAGCTATCGCGCGGGGGACCAGCCCCAGCATTTT,CASSYRAGDQPQHF
TRBV9,15,TRBJ2-2,TRBD1,.,TGTGCCAGCAGCGTCACTCCTACAGGGGGCGAGGAGCTGTTTTTT,CASSVTPTGGEELFF
TRBV2,14,TRBJ1-1,.,few,TGTGCCAGCCGCTCGGGCGTCATGAACACTGAAGCTTTCTTT,CASRSGVMNTEAFF
TRBV5-1,14,TRBJ2-5,.,.,TGCGCCAGCAGCTTGGAGGGGGAGAGAGAGACCCAGTACTTC,CASSLEGERETQYF
TRBV27,13,TRBJ1-1,.,.,TGTGCCAGCCGACGGACACCGAACACTGAAGCTTTCTTT,CASRRTPNTEAFF
TRBV11-2,16,TRBJ2-3,TRBD2,.,TGTGCCAGCAGCTCTTTACTAGCGGGAGGGACGGATACGCAGTATTTT,CASSSLLAGGTDTQYF
TRBV9,12,TRBJ2-3,.,.,TGTGCCAGCAGCGTAGAACCAGATACGCAGTATTTT,CASSVEPDTQYF
TRBV12-3/TRBV12-4,13,TRBJ1-1,.,many,TGTGCCAGCCGCACAACATCGGGCACTGAAGCTTTCTTT,CASRTTSGTEAFF
TRBV5-5,14,TRBJ1-6,.,few,TGTGCCAGCAGCTTGGAGGCAGGGCCATTTCCCCTCCACTTT,CASSLEAGPFPLHF
TRBV6-5,12,TRBJ1-1,.,.,TGTGCCAGCAGTTTCACAGGAGGTGAAGCTTTCTTT,CASSFTGGEAFF
TRBV5-1,14,TRBJ2-3,TRBD2,few,TGCGCCAGCAGCCGGACTAGGGGCGGAGATACGCAGTATTTT,CASSRTRGGDTQYF
TRBV29-1,16,TRBJ1-1,.,many,TGCAGCGTTGAAGATCTAGGCAGGGGAGGGGACACTGAAGCTTTCTTT,CSVEDLGRGGDTEAFF
TRBV6-5,14,TRBJ1-6,TRBD1,few,TGTGCCAGCAGTTTGGGACAGCTTGAATCACCCCTCCACTTT,CASSLGQLESPLHF
TRBV7-2,14,TRBJ2-7,.,.,TGTGCCAGCAGCTTAGTGGCGGATGGCTCCGAGCAGTACTTC,CASSLVADGSEQYF
TRBV5-1,16,TRBJ2-7,.,many,TGCGCCAGCAGCTTGGGGCTCAGGACGGAGAGAAGCGAGCAGTACTTC,CASSLGLRTERSEQYF
TRBV20-1,14,TRBJ2-3,.,few,TGCAGTGCTAGGGAGGGGGGTCTAGGTCATCCGCAGTATTTT,CSAREGGLGHPQYF
TRBV4-2,14,TRBJ2-7,TRBD2,few,TGTGCCAGCAGCCAAGAAAGACTAGCACACGAGCAGTACTTC,CASSQERLAHEQYF
TRBV5-1,13,TRBJ2-2,.,.,TGCGCCAGCAGCTACCTAGGCACCGGGGAGCTGTTTTTT,CASSYLGTGELFF